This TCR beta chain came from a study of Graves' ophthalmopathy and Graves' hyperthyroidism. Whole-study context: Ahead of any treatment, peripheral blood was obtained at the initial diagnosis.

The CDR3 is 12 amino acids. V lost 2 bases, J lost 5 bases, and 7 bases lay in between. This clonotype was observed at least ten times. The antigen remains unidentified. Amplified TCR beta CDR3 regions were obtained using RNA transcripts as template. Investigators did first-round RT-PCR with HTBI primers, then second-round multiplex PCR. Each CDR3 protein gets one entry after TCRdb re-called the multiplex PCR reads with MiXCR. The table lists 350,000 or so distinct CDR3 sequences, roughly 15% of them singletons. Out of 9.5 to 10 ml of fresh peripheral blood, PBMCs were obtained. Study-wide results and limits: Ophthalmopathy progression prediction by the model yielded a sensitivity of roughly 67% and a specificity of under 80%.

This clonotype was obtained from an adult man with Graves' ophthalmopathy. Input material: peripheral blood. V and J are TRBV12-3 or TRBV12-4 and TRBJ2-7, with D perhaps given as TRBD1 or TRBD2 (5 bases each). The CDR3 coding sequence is TGTGCCAGCAGTTTATGGGGGAACGAGCAGTACTTC. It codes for CASSLWGNEQYF.